This entry is about one T cell receptor beta chain. This clone may be a read error of a much larger clone one base away. Preparation of the TCRbeta library used unique molecular identifiers. TCRdb re-derived calls from the PCR reads in MiXCR, one entry per CDR3 protein. This table has 200,000 to 300,000 distinct CDR3 sequences, under 9.5% appearing once. These data belong to a study of T-cell reconstitution after alpha-beta-depleted transplantation in children. The CDR3 covers 10 residues. The V gene lost 2 bases and the J gene lost 10 bases, with 5 bases spanning the gap. CDR1 and CDR2 from the germline V gene are MNHNY and SVGAGI (reference sequence).

The clonotype comes from a male patient younger than 18 who had a stem cell transplant for acute lymphoblastic leukemia, so the T cells may come from the graft donor. The chain joins TRBV6-6 to TRBJ1-1; D remains unclear. Here the sequenced sample was PBMCs, mostly from graft donor cells, taken 180 days after TCRalphabeta/CD19-depleted stem cell transplant. CDR3 loop: CASSYAGAFF. The DNA of the CDR3 is TGTGCCAGCAGTTACGCGGGAGCTTTCTTT.